The source of this T cell receptor (beta chain) is a study of OX40 agonist ivuxolimab in advanced cancers. Whole-study context: Given to patients was ivuxolimab, an agonistic anti-OX40 (CD134) antibody. Hepatocellular carcinoma, melanoma, renal cell or head and neck cancer affected the dose-escalation patients. Intravenous ivuxolimab at 0.01 to 10 mg/kg was given to patients every 2 weeks.

This table comes from immunoSEQ multiplex PCR, and its TCRdb copy is limited to in-frame clones, with some not included. The top ten hold 0.75% to 0.85% of the sample, which has about 73,000 clones, around nine tenths seen once. The germline CDR1 and CDR2 sequences are SGHRS and YFSETQ. The V and J ends lost 3 bases and 4 bases, in that order; junction bases with no gene match: 16. This CDR3 has 19 amino acids. The sample holds one count of this clone. The source of this sequence is an adult with an advanced solid tumor such as melanoma, head and neck, liver or kidney cancer. The V call is TRBV5-1, the J call TRBJ2-3, with 11 bases identical to TRBD2. Sequenced material: CD4+ or CD8+ T cells sorted from blood, taken in a trial of the OX40 agonist ivuxolimab. The CDR3: CASSSAGTSGRVAPDTQYF. The CDR3 bases are TGCGCCAGCAGCTCCGCCGGGACTAGCGGCCGCGTGGCCCCAGATACGCAGTATTTT.